Listed below are T cell receptor beta chains from one sample, sequenced in a study of T cell responses to AZD1222 COVID-19 vaccine. TCRdb keeps only in-frame clones here, not all; method: immunoSEQ multiplex PCR. The sample records 140,000 to 150,000 clones, approximately 94% being singletons. Source: peripheral blood, taken on day 0 of AZD1222 vaccination. The receptors shown here come from an adult in good health. Both conserved end residues are trimmed from each CDR3. The order of the fields is V gene, J gene, CDR3 protein.

V: TRBV5-4
J: TRBJ2-7
CDR3: ASSLELAGTPYEQY

V: TRBV14
J: TRBJ2-3
CDR3: ASSPWMADTQY

V: TRBV13
J: TRBJ1-2
CDR3: ASSLEGFYGYT

V: TRBV6-1
J: TRBJ1-1
CDR3: ASSEVAGYTEAF

V: TRBV27
J: TRBJ1-1
CDR3: ASSSQLNTEAF

V: TRBV30
J: TRBJ1-6
CDR3: AWSEEVNRGNSPLH

V: TRBV20-1
J: TRBJ1-2
CDR3: SVAPYGYT

V: TRBV19
J: TRBJ1-1
CDR3: ASSIRTGGNTEAF

V: TRBV6-2/TRBV6-3
J: TRBJ2-1
CDR3: ASSYSPGSHEQF

V: TRBV18
J: TRBJ2-1
CDR3: ASSPGTGDEQF

V: TRBV5-4
J: TRBJ1-3
CDR3: ASSLFAGAASGNTIY

V: TRBV6-5
J: TRBJ2-1
CDR3: ASSYLAGGRVHEQF

V: TRBV7-9
J: TRBJ1-1
CDR3: ASSFTGPSRDPEAF

V: TRBV2
J: TRBJ2-2
CDR3: ASSEQGTNTGELF

V: TRBV14
J: TRBJ1-2
CDR3: ASSQGGGRGYT

V: TRBV11-2
J: TRBJ1-1
CDR3: ASSPRIQMNTEAF

V: TRBV7-9
J: TRBJ2-2
CDR3: ASSLGRGANTGELF

V: TRBV27
J: TRBJ1-2
CDR3: ASSLVANYGYT

V: TRBV5-4
J: TRBJ2-7
CDR3: ASSLWFPGISGEQY

V: TRBV7-2
J: TRBJ2-2
CDR3: ASRSMDTPTGELF

V: TRBV18
J: TRBJ1-1
CDR3: ASSPASVARGNTEAF

V: TRBV19
J: TRBJ2-7
CDR3: ASSIGTSGTSRPGQY

V: TRBV3-1/TRBV3-2
J: TRBJ2-7
CDR3: ASSEGRESSYEQY

V: TRBV5-1
J: TRBJ2-1
CDR3: ASSLMGSYNEQF

V: TRBV7-8
J: TRBJ1-1
CDR3: ASSLLSDRSAF

V: TRBV2
J: TRBJ2-7
CDR3: ASSTYEQY

V: TRBV9
J: TRBJ1-5
CDR3: ASSVARDQPQH

V: TRBV2
J: TRBJ2-3
CDR3: ASRRTGGTDTQY

V: TRBV18
J: TRBJ1-2
CDR3: ASSPGDPGGYT

V: TRBV7-2
J: TRBJ1-5
CDR3: ASRQGINQPQH

V: TRBV18
J: TRBJ2-7
CDR3: ASSPQLGASGTYEQY

V: TRBV7-9
J: TRBJ2-6
CDR3: ASSRSQSGANVLT

V: TRBV11-3
J: TRBJ1-3
CDR3: ASSFRVLSGNTIY

V: TRBV18
J: TRBJ1-2
CDR3: ASSPDPLGGYT

V: TRBV18
J: TRBJ1-6
CDR3: ASSPEGTSTPLH

V: TRBV7-9
J: TRBJ1-2
CDR3: ASSLTFRVNYGYT

V: TRBV19
J: TRBJ1-6
CDR3: ASSIGGDSPLH

V: TRBV19
J: TRBJ1-1
CDR3: VAKDRGNTEAF

V: TRBV7-8
J: TRBJ1-2
CDR3: ASSPQGFSDGYT

V: TRBV5-1
J: TRBJ2-2
CDR3: ASSLGQRADTGELF

V: TRBV3-1/TRBV3-2
J: TRBJ2-7
CDR3: ASSQESGGYEQY

V: TRBV9
J: TRBJ2-5
CDR3: ASSALSQETQY